One and the same sample provided the 10 T cell receptor beta chains below, sequenced in a study of blood T cells in healthy people across ages. It was with a sample-barcoded 5' primer and a J-beta primer mix that a second PCR of roughly 6 to 12 cycles was run. TCRdb recomputed calls from the 5' RACE reads with MiXCR, one row per CDR3 protein. The data contain 750,000 to 950,000 distinct CDR3 sequences, about 55% of them seen just once; the ten biggest clones take up 41%. Sequences were obtained from blood. Receptors were obtained from a man aged 80 or over in good health.

This clonotype was counted a single time. The chain uses TRBV18 and TRBJ2-5, with TRBD2 matching over 8 bases. This CDR3 contains 16 residues. The germline gives CDR1 KGHSH, CDR2 LQKENI. V lost 1 base and J lost 2; bases outside the gene matches: 6. CDR3 bases: TGTGCCAGCTCACCACTAGCGGGAAGGTTGCAAGAGACCCAGTACTTC. Translating it yields CASSPLAGRLQETQYF.

J is TRBJ2-1 and V is TRBV5-1, with TRBD2 identical over 10 bases. The CDR3 contains 19 residues. V lost 3 bases to trimming and J lost 0 bases; unmatched junction nucleotides: 12. Germline CDR1 SGHRS, CDR2 YFSETQ. The DNA for the CDR3 is TGCGCCAGCAGCTCGCTAGCGGGGGCGATAAAGGACTCCTACAATGAGCAGTTCTTC. It translates to CASSSLAGAIKDSYNEQFF.

The rearrangement joins TRBV28 to TRBJ1-6, with 7 bases identical to TRBD1. With V trimmed by 5 bases and J by 7 bases, 8 bases remained unmatched. Germline CDR1 and CDR2: MDHEN and SYDVKM. This CDR3 region has 15 residues. The DNA of the CDR3 is TGTGCCAGCAGTCCCCCGACAGGGAAAAATTCACCCCTCCACTTT. Encoded protein: CASSPPTGKNSPLHF.

This clonotype appeared a single time. This chain joins TRBV3-1 and TRBJ2-7; no definite D call. Germline V lookup: CDR1 LGHDT, CDR2 YNNKEL (reference sequence). Trimming stripped 1 base from V and 0 bases from J, with 10 bases between. This CDR3 has 15 amino acids. The CDR3, as DNA: TGTGCCAGCAGCCAAGGACGAGTGAGCTCCTACGAGCAGTACTTC. Its protein product is CASSQGRVSSYEQYF.

This clonotype has a count of ten or more. The chain has TRBV2 and TRBJ1-4; TRBD1 might be the D (6 bases). Germline V gene sequence: CDR1 SNHLY, CDR2 FYNNEI. V lost 11 bases and J lost 3, with 28 bases in between. There are 18 residues in the CDR3. CDR3 in amino acids: CAFSQTGQGKSANEKLFF. Here the CDR3 DNA reads TGTGCCTTCTCTCAAACCGGGCAGGGGAAATCGGCTAATGAAAAACTGTTTTTT.

The chain has TRBV24-1 and TRBJ2-2, with 8 bases lining up with TRBD1. Germline CDR1 KGHDR, CDR2 SFDVKD. The CDR3 spans 16 residues. With 4 bases clipped from V and 7 bases from J, the junction kept 10 bases outside the gene matches. CDR3 sequence reads: CATSDPGQGRGGELFF. CDR3 coding DNA: TGTGCCACCAGTGACCCCGGACAGGGCCGAGGCGGGGAGCTGTTTTTT.

This clonotype was counted a few times. The rearrangement uses TRBV5-1 and TRBJ1-1; 8 bases align to TRBD1. Germline CDR1 reads SGHRS; CDR2 reads YFSETQ. V shed 4 bases, J shed 11 bases, and the junction held 10 bases outside the gene matches. The CDR3 loop spans 13 amino acids. Here the CDR3 DNA reads TGCGCCAGCAGCCCCGGACAGGGAGGCACGGCTTTCTTT. Encoded protein: CASSPGQGGTAFF.

The chain recombines TRBV27 with TRBJ2-4, with 7 bases lining up with TRBD1. CDR3 length: 12 residues. Germline V gives CDR1 MNHEY, CDR2 SMNVEV (reference sequence). V was pared by 1 base and J by 13 bases, with 4 bases of the junction left unmatched. The chain's CDR3 is CASSLYGTAQYF. The CDR3 DNA follows: TGTGCCAGCAGTTTATATGGGACAGCGCAGTACTTC.

This clonotype was counted a few times. CDR3 coding DNA: TGCGCCAGCAGCCAAGGCGGGAGTGGTGAGACCCAGTACTTC. Translated, it gives CASSQGGSGETQYF. V gene TRBV4-1 combines with J gene TRBJ2-5; 7 bases match TRBD2. J gave up 5 bases and V 1 base, and 4 bases lay outside the gene matches. The CDR3 length is 14 residues. The germline gives CDR1 MGHRA, CDR2 YSYEKL.

This clonotype was seen a handful of times. The chain couples TRBV29-1 to TRBJ2-7; D call uncertain. V gave up 6 bases and J gave up 1 base, with 10 bases separating them. The CDR3 is 12 amino acids. Germline CDR1 reads SQVTM; CDR2 reads ANQGSEA. CDR3 bases: TGCAGCGTCACGGACGGATCCTACGAGCAGTACTTC. Translation gives CSVTDGSYEQYF.